Sequencing of this T cell receptor beta chain was carried out in a study of T cell responses to AZD1222 COVID-19 vaccine. The germline gives CDR1 SGHTA, CDR2 FQGNSA. CDR3 size: 14 residues. The V gene end was trimmed by 5 bases and the J gene end by 12 bases; junction bases not matched to a gene: 7. Measured with immunoSEQ multiplex PCR; TCRdb has only the in-frame clones, and not every one. The sample lists some 99,000 clones, approximately 85% seen once, with 9.5% to 15% in the top ten. The TCR sequence derives from an adult in good health. This chain uses TRBV7-2 with TRBJ1-6; 10 nucleotides agree with TRBD1. This material consisted of peripheral blood, taken on day 0 of MenACWY control vaccination. The CDR3 DNA sequence: TGTGCCAGCAGCCCACGACAGGGGGCAGGACCCCTCCACTTT. Translated: CASSPRQGAGPLHF. The whole variable domain, remainder taken from reference TRBV7-2 and TRBJ1-6, is GAGVSQSPSNKVTEKGKDVELRCDPISGHTALYWYRQSLGQGLEFLIYFQGNSAPDKSGLPSDRFSAERTGGSVSTLTIQRTQQEDSAVYLCASSPRQGAGPLHFGNGTRLTVT.